A single sample gave rise to the 16 T cell receptor beta chains below, sequenced in a study of early T cells in non-severe SARS-CoV-2 infection. TCRdb re-derived calls from the 5' RACE reads in MiXCR, one entry per CDR3 protein. The sample includes tens of thousands of distinct CDR3 sequences, about 14% of them seen just once. The specimen comprised whole blood, sampled at baseline. The receptor set was obtained from an adult who was a healthcare worker with PCR-confirmed SARS-CoV-2 infection or an uninfected control (not recorded which).

The V gene is TRBV28, the J gene TRBJ2-1; 7 nucleotides match TRBD2. The CDR3 has 15 amino acids. V shed 7 bases and J 6 bases; nucleotides not matched to a gene: 12. CDR1 is MDHEN and CDR2 is SYDVKM in the germline V gene. This CDR3 reads CASMGREEVLNEQFF. CDR3 DNA: TGTGCCAGCATGGGACGGGAGGAAGTCCTCAATGAGCAGTTCTTC.

This clonotype was detected many times. The genes are TRBV12-3 or TRBV12-4 and TRBJ2-2, with unresolved D. V was shortened by 8 bases and J by 1 base, with 5 bases between the two germline ends. CDR3 length equals 12 residues. This CDR3 reads CASGKNTGELFF. For the CDR3, the DNA is TGTGCCAGCGGAAAGAACACCGGGGAGCTGTTTTTT.

In DNA form, the CDR3 reads TGTGCCAGCAGCTTGGCGGGACAAAACAATGAGCAGTTCTTC. This translates into CASSLAGQNNEQFF. The chain recombines TRBV7-8 with TRBJ2-1; D possibly matches TRBD1 or TRBD2 (6 bases each). V gave up 3 bases and J gave up 5 bases, with 11 bases separating them. The CDR3 runs to 14 residues. Germline V gene data show CDR1 as SGHVS and CDR2 as FQNEAQ.

In its sample, this clonotype was seen many times. The chain couples TRBV20-1 to TRBJ2-1; D may be TRBD1 (5 bases). V dropped 6 bases and J dropped 2 bases, with 5 bases sitting between them. There are 11 residues in the CDR3. Germline lookup yields CDR1 DFQATT and CDR2 SNEGSKA (reference sequence). CDR3 DNA sequence: TGCAGTGCACAGGCCTACAATGAGCAGTTCTTC. Translating gives CSAQAYNEQFF.

This clonotype was detected only a few times. The chain carries TRBV12-3 or TRBV12-4 and TRBJ1-1, with 10 bases that match TRBD1. With 5 bases clipped from V and 1 base from J, the junction kept 7 bases outside the gene matches. There are 16 residues in the CDR3. CDR3 nucleotide sequence: TGTGCCAGCAGTCAAAGACAGGGGGCGGCGAACACTGAAGCTTTCTTT. Residues: CASSQRQGAANTEAFF.

The CDR3: CASRAFENSPLHF. The CDR3 nucleotides are TGTGCCAGCAGAGCTTTTGAGAATTCACCCCTCCACTTT. The chain carries TRBV6-1 and TRBJ1-6; no definite D call. The CDR3 is made up of 13 amino acids. V was pared by 6 bases and J by 7 bases, with 10 bases between. Germline lookup yields CDR1 MNHNS and CDR2 SASEGT.

The chain recombines TRBV6-6 with TRBJ2-3; D gene ambiguous. This CDR3 is 14 amino acids long. The V gene lost 1 base and the J gene lost 0 bases, with 5 bases spanning the gap. Germline loops: CDR1 MNHNY, CDR2 SVGAGI (reference sequence). In DNA form, the CDR3 reads TGTGCCAGCAGTTACTATTTTAGCACAGATACGCAGTATTTT. Residues: CASSYYFSTDTQYF.

This clonotype showed up many times. The chain combines TRBV2 with TRBJ1-3; TRBD1 matches 7 bases. The junction had 4 bases not matched to a gene; V was cut back by 7 bases and J by 4 bases. In germline, CDR1 is SNHLY, CDR2 FYNNEI. This CDR3 spans 13 amino acids. The CDR3, as DNA: TGTGCCAGCAAGACAGGGTCAGGAAACACCATATATTTT. It codes for CASKTGSGNTIYF.

Only a few counts were recorded for this clonotype. This sequence joins TRBV10-1 and TRBJ2-3, with 7 positions matching TRBD1. This CDR3 is built from 18 residues. The V and J ends lost 7 bases and 0 bases, in that order; junction bases with no gene match: 16. Germline V gene sequence: CDR1 WNHNN, CDR2 SYGVQD (reference sequence). DNA for the CDR3: TGCGCCAGCACCCTCGTGGTCCGACAGGGTCCGAGCACAGATACGCAGTATTTT. This sequence encodes CASTLVVRQGPSTDTQYF.

This clonotype was counted a few times. This chain links TRBV29-1 with TRBJ1-2; D is ambiguous. Germline V gives CDR1 SQVTM, CDR2 ANQGSEA. The CDR3 is 11 residues long. V dropped 4 bases and J dropped 4 bases, with 7 bases sitting between them. The CDR3 here is CSVGESYGYTF. The CDR3 region has the DNA TGCAGCGTTGGGGAGAGCTATGGCTACACCTTC. The full variable domain, its missing parts supplied by reference TRBV29-1 and TRBJ1-2, is SAVISQKPSRDICQRGTSLTIQCQVDSQVTMMFWYRQQPGQSLTLIATANQGSEATYESGFVIDKFPISRPNLTFSTLTVSNMSPEDSSIYLCSVGESYGYTFGSGTRLTVV.

The chain links TRBV20-1 to TRBJ2-4; D is uncertain. V was pared by 6 bases and J by 8 bases, with 11 bases between. The CDR3 consists of 11 residues. The germline V gene encodes CDR1 DFQATT and CDR2 SNEGSKA (reference sequence). The CDR3 loop reads CSAALFDIQYF. The CDR3 DNA sequence: TGCAGTGCGGCACTTTTTGACATTCAGTACTTC.

This clonotype has a handful of counts. The CDR3 coding sequence is TGTGCCAGCAGACCCGCCCTTGGACAGGGCGACATGAACACTGAAGCTTTCTTT. Its translation: CASRPALGQGDMNTEAFF. The chain employs TRBV11-2 and TRBJ1-1; 8 nucleotides match TRBD1. Looked up from germline, CDR1 is SGHAT and CDR2 is FQNNGV. This CDR3 is 18 amino acids long. V trimming: 6 bases; J trimming: 0 bases; junction bases outside the gene matches: 15.

This chain connects TRBV7-6 to TRBJ2-2, with D possibly matching TRBD1 (5 bases). CDR1 and CDR2 (germline): SGHVS, FNYEAQ. The CDR3 sequence is 16 residues long. Trimming took off 2 bases at V and 1 base at J, with 11 bases between the two ends. CDR3 loop: CASSLSRTLNTGELFF. CDR3 coding DNA: TGTGCCAGCAGCTTAAGCAGGACATTGAACACCGGGGAGCTGTTTTTT.

The chain is built from TRBV20-1 and TRBJ1-6, with D possibly TRBD1 on 6 matching bases. V was cut by 5 bases and J by 7 bases, with 18 bases left in between. Germline CDR1 and CDR2: DFQATT and SNEGSKA (reference sequence). CDR3 length: 15 residues. CDR3 region: CSADPAQGTNSPLHF. CDR3 coding DNA: TGCAGTGCTGACCCCGCACAGGGCACGAATTCACCCCTCCACTTT.

Relative to its sample, this clonotype is medium-sized (0.01 to 0.1%). V and J are TRBV7-6 and TRBJ2-1; D call uncertain. This CDR3 contains 14 residues. Trimming cost V 1 base and J 4 bases, with 8 bases left between them. Germline CDR1 and CDR2: SGHVS and FNYEAQ. In DNA form, the CDR3 reads TGTGCCAGCAGCTTAGACGGCCCATACAATGAGCAGTTCTTC. This encodes CASSLDGPYNEQFF.

This chain uses TRBV11-2 with TRBJ2-2; 15 nucleotides align to TRBD2. Germline V gene sequence: CDR1 SGHAT, CDR2 FQNNGV. Unmatched junction bases numbered 9, after V lost 4 bases and J lost 0 bases. The CDR3 spans 20 residues. For the CDR3, the DNA is TGTGCCAGCAGCTATTACGCCGGGACTAGCGGGAGGACGAACACCGGGGAGCTGTTTTTT. Protein product: CASSYYAGTSGRTNTGELFF.